These 27 T cell receptor beta chains were all obtained from the same sample, sequenced in a study of blood T cell repertoires in COVID-19. Sequenced by immunoSEQ multiplex PCR; TCRdb stores in-frame clones only, minus some. The profile shows 300,000 or so clones, 80% to 90% of them singletons. The material sequenced was PBMCs or T cells enriched from blood (not recorded which). The receptor source for this set is a woman under 30 who had recovered from COVID-19.

The chain is built from TRBV4-1 and TRBJ2-7; D might be TRBD1 (6 bases). The CDR3 has 15 amino acids. Germline CDR1 MGHRA, CDR2 YSYEKL. Deletions cut 4 bases from V and 2 bases from J, with 15 bases between. CDR3 protein: CASSPSGVGAYEQYF. CDR3 bases: TGCGCCAGCAGCCCTTCAGGGGTTGGGGCCTACGAGCAGTACTTC.

The chain carries TRBV4-1 and TRBJ2-7; 8 bases match TRBD1. CDR3 length equals 16 residues. The trim removed 2 bases at V and 0 bases at J, leaving 6 bases unmatched. CDR1 and CDR2 (germline): MGHRA, YSYEKL. CDR3 coding DNA: TGCGCCAGCAGCCAACCTGGACAGGGCAGCTCCTACGAGCAGTACTTC. This sequence encodes CASSQPGQGSSYEQYF.

V usage is TRBV6-2 or TRBV6-3 and J usage is TRBJ1-1, with D uncertain. V gave up 2 bases and J gave up 1 base, with 17 bases separating them. CDR3 length equals 17 residues. Germline V lookup: CDR1 MNHEY, CDR2 SVGEGT. The CDR3 nucleotides are TGTGCCAGCAGTTACCCGCGCGTGCTGACTAGGAACACTGAAGCTTTCTTT. Protein product: CASSYPRVLTRNTEAFF.

CDR3 in DNA: TGTGCCTGGAGTGCCTGGACAGGGGATGGCTACACCTTC. Translating it yields CAWSAWTGDGYTF. The chain is built from TRBV30 and TRBJ1-2; 9 nucleotides agree with TRBD1. Germline trimming cut 1 base from V and 6 bases from J; bases unmatched to any gene: 3. The germline V gene encodes CDR1 GTSNPN and CDR2 SVGIG (reference sequence). The CDR3 loop spans 13 amino acids.

This clone has only one observation. The chain has TRBV29-1 and TRBJ1-2; D gene unclear. Germline V CDR1 and CDR2: SQVTM, ANQGSEA. The CDR3 extends over 12 amino acids. Deletions cut 0 bases from V and 7 bases from J, with 9 bases between. This CDR3 reads CSVEDGTRGYTF. The CDR3 nucleotides are TGCAGCGTTGAAGATGGTACGCGTGGCTACACCTTC.

The chain is built from TRBV5-1 and TRBJ2-3; 8 bases are shared with TRBD2. The CDR3 has 15 amino acids. The germline V gene has CDR1 SGHRS and CDR2 YFSETQ. V lost 2 bases to trimming and J lost 4 bases; unmatched junction nucleotides: 6. As DNA, the CDR3 is TGCGCCAGCAGCTTAGGGACTAGGGTCTCAGATACGCAGTATTTT. Translating it yields CASSLGTRVSDTQYF. The whole variable domain, remainder taken from reference TRBV5-1 and TRBJ2-3, is KAGVTQTPRYLIKTRGQQVTLSCSPISGHRSVSWYQQTPGQGLQFLFEYFSETQRNKGNFPGRFSGRQFSNSRSEMNVSTLELGDSALYLCASSLGTRVSDTQYFGPGTRLTVL.

The rearrangement links TRBV7-2 to TRBJ2-3, with 15 bases identical to TRBD2. CDR1 and CDR2 from the germline V gene are SGHTA and FQGNSA. The trim removed 5 bases at V and 5 bases at J, leaving 2 bases unmatched. The CDR3 consists of 15 residues. The CDR3 region is CASSRTSGRGDTQYF. For the CDR3, the DNA is TGTGCCAGCAGCAGGACTAGCGGGAGGGGAGATACGCAGTATTTT.

The V and J genes are TRBV13 and TRBJ2-7; D perhaps matches TRBD2 (6 bases). The CDR3 loop spans 15 amino acids. Germline V CDR1 and CDR2: PRHDT, FYEKMQ (reference sequence). V was pared by 5 bases and J by 0 bases, with 14 bases between. The CDR3 protein is CASSDGTLSSYEQYF. CDR3 in DNA: TGTGCCAGCAGCGACGGGACTCTCAGCTCCTACGAGCAGTACTTC.

This clone was picked up one time. The sample holds other DNA sequences that translate to the same CDR3. This rearrangement joins TRBV5-1 to TRBJ1-1; no firm D call. Germline V gene sequence: CDR1 SGHRS, CDR2 YFSETQ. V was clipped by 2 bases and J by 1 base, with 6 bases between them. This CDR3 spans 13 amino acids. The CDR3, as DNA: TGCGCCAGCAGCTTCGCGGAGAACACTGAAGCTTTCTTT. It translates to CASSFAENTEAFF.

This clone ranks as medium-sized. This chain joins TRBV19 and TRBJ1-1; 7 bases align to TRBD1. V was clipped by 6 bases and J by 1 base; unmatched bases: 8. The CDR3 is made up of 15 amino acids. From germline, CDR1 is LNHDA and CDR2 SQIVND (reference sequence). DNA for the CDR3: TGTGCCAGTAGCGCCTGGGGGACAGCGAACACTGAAGCTTTCTTT. This gives the protein CASSAWGTANTEAFF. The full variable domain, in which reference TRBV19 and TRBJ1-1 provide the parts outside the CDR3, is DGGITQSPKYLFRKEGQNVTLSCEQNLNHDAMYWYRQDPGQGLRLIYYSQIVNDFQKGDIAEGYSVSREKKESFPLTVTSAQKNPTAFYLCASSAWGTANTEAFFGQGTRLTVV.

The chain joins TRBV28 to TRBJ2-7; TRBD1 matches 8 bases. CDR1 is MDHEN, CDR2 SYDVKM, per germline. V trimming: 6 bases; J trimming: 3 bases; junction bases outside the gene matches: 7. The CDR3 length is 14 residues. CDR3 sequence reads: CASRYQGAGYEQYF. The CDR3 DNA follows: TGTGCCAGCAGGTATCAGGGGGCCGGCTACGAGCAGTACTTC.

J is TRBJ1-1 and V is TRBV4-1; 7 bases match TRBD1. Germline V gene data show CDR1 as MGHRA and CDR2 as YSYEKL. After removal of 4 bases from V and 5 bases from J, the junction contained 10 bases not matched to a gene. This CDR3 is 15 amino acids long. The CDR3 protein is CASSPRQGRGTEAFF. The DNA of the CDR3 is TGCGCCAGCAGCCCACGACAGGGTAGAGGAACTGAAGCTTTCTTT.

This sequence joins TRBV6-5 and TRBJ2-1, with 8 bases that match TRBD1. Germline V CDR1 and CDR2: MNHEY, SVGAGI. CDR3 length: 15 amino acids. With 5 bases clipped from V and 2 bases from J, the junction kept 5 bases outside the gene matches. The CDR3 region is CASSLDREAYNEQFF. The DNA for the CDR3 is TGTGCCAGCAGTCTGGACAGGGAAGCCTACAATGAGCAGTTCTTC.

In this sample, this clone turned up once. The chain links TRBV10-3 to TRBJ1-5; a weak D match, TRBD1 (5 bases). CDR3 length: 14 amino acids. V lost 6 bases and J lost 1, with 10 bases in between. Germline CDR1 reads ENHRY; CDR2 reads SYGVKD. The chain's CDR3 is CAIRGAGSNQPQHF. The CDR3 nucleotides are TGTGCCATCAGAGGGGCAGGGAGCAATCAGCCCCAGCATTTT.

The V gene is TRBV7-3, the J gene TRBJ1-1, with D tentatively TRBD1 (5 bases). Germline CDR1 reads SGHTA; CDR2 reads FQGTGA. This CDR3 has 15 amino acids. V lost 1 base to trimming and J lost 6 bases, with 15 bases between them. This CDR3 is CASSLSPGRTAEAFF. DNA for the CDR3: TGTGCCAGCAGCTTAAGTCCAGGGAGGACGGCTGAAGCTTTCTTT.

The chain has TRBV12-3 or TRBV12-4 and TRBJ1-5; weak D call: TRBD1 (6 bases). Trimming cost V 4 bases and J 6 bases, with 10 bases left between them. The CDR3 spans 13 residues. The CDR3 region is CASSSWTAQPQHF. The CDR3 nucleotides are TGTGCCAGCAGTTCTTGGACAGCTCAGCCCCAGCATTTT.

Only one count was recorded for this clone. The V and J genes are TRBV3-1 (or the pseudogene TRBV3-2) and TRBJ1-2; the D is unclear. The germline CDR1 and CDR2 sequences are LGHDT and YNNKEL (reference sequence). V lost 4 bases and J lost 1, with 4 bases in between. CDR3 length: 12 residues. CDR3 protein: CASSLNNYGYTF. CDR3 nucleotide sequence: TGTGCCAGCAGCCTTAATAACTATGGCTACACCTTC.

V and J are TRBV5-6 and TRBJ2-3; 9 bases match TRBD1. The junction had 7 bases not matched to a gene; V was cut back by 4 bases and J by 1 base. CDR1 is SGHDT, CDR2 YYEEEE, per germline. The CDR3 is 16 amino acids. The CDR3 region has the DNA TGTGCCAGCAGCGCGCGGACAGGGGTCGGCACAGATACGCAGTATTTT. Translation gives CASSARTGVGTDTQYF.

As DNA, the CDR3 is TGTGCCAGCAGCCGGACAGGGGAGGGAAGCAATCAGCCCCAGCATTTT. This gives the protein CASSRTGEGSNQPQHF. The gene calls are TRBV5-4 and TRBJ1-5; 9 nucleotides align to TRBD1. The J segment lost 1 base and the V segment lost 4 bases, leaving 6 bases of the junction unmatched. CDR1 is SGHNT, CDR2 YYREEE, per germline (reference sequence). This CDR3 comprises 16 residues.

The V call is TRBV27, the J call TRBJ1-3, with D possibly being TRBD1 (5 bases). The CDR3 extends over 16 amino acids. In germline, CDR1 is MNHEY, CDR2 SMNVEV (reference sequence). The V end was cut by 5 bases, the J end by 6 bases, with 20 bases between. CDR3 in DNA: TGTGCCAGCAGTCACGTTCCAGGGACTTCATTAAACACCATATATTTT. This sequence encodes CASSHVPGTSLNTIYF.

CDR3 loop: CASSYSGTRAFF. In DNA form, the CDR3 reads TGTGCCAGCAGTTACTCCGGGACACGGGCTTTCTTT. V usage is TRBV6-5 and J usage is TRBJ1-1; D perhaps matches TRBD1 (6 bases). Trimming removed 0 bases at V and 11 bases at J, with 10 bases between. The CDR3 runs 12 residues. The germline gives CDR1 MNHEY, CDR2 SVGAGI.

This chain connects TRBV30 to TRBJ1-1; D call uncertain. This CDR3 has 10 amino acids. Trimming stripped 4 bases from V and 11 bases from J, with 11 bases between. CDR1 is GTSNPN and CDR2 is SVGIG in the germline V gene (reference sequence). The CDR3 protein is CAWIEVRAFF. CDR3 coding DNA: TGTGCCTGGATTGAGGTTAGGGCTTTCTTT.

In this sample, this clone turned up many times. The chain recombines TRBV19 with TRBJ2-2; 11 nucleotides line up with TRBD2. Germline assignment: CDR1 LNHDA and CDR2 SQIVND (reference sequence). The CDR3 is 14 amino acids. Trimming at V came to 10 bases and at J to 5 bases, leaving 6 bases not matched to a gene. CDR3 in amino acids: CATLAGGTTGELFF. The CDR3 coding sequence is TGTGCCACCCTAGCGGGGGGAACAACCGGGGAGCTGTTTTTT.

V gene TRBV9 combines with J gene TRBJ2-1; 7 nucleotides match TRBD2. CDR1 and CDR2 (germline): SGDLS, YYNGEE. There are 16 residues in the CDR3. J gave up 8 bases and V 2 bases, and 13 bases lay outside the gene matches. The CDR3 bases are TGTGCCAGCAGCGTCACAGCGGGGTCCTGGGGGGATGAGCAGTTCTTC. This translates into CASSVTAGSWGDEQFF. Full variable domain (remainder filled in from reference TRBV9 and TRBJ2-1): DSGVTQTPKHLITATGQRVTLRCSPRSGDLSVYWYQQSLDQGLQFLIQYYNGEERAKGNILERFSAQQFPDLHSELNLSSLELGDSALYFCASSVTAGSWGDEQFFGPGTRLTVL.

The table lists this clone with many counts. The chain employs TRBV2 and TRBJ2-1, with 7 bases identical to TRBD1. The CDR3 spans 13 residues. CDR1 SNHLY and CDR2 FYNNEI come from the germline V gene. V dropped 5 bases and J dropped 12; count of bases not matched to a gene: 10. CDR3 loop: CASSMGQGVVQFF. CDR3 sequence (DNA): TGTGCCAGCAGTATGGGGCAGGGGGTCGTGCAGTTCTTC.

This chain uses TRBV2 with TRBJ1-1; a weak D match, TRBD1 (6 bases). Germline V CDR1 and CDR2: SNHLY, FYNNEI. V was shortened by 2 bases and J by 3 bases, with 13 bases between the two germline ends. CDR3 size: 15 residues. For the CDR3, the DNA is TGTGCCAGCAGTGAACAGGGGTTTCGGGACACTGAAGCTTTCTTT. Its protein product is CASSEQGFRDTEAFF.

V and J are TRBV27 and TRBJ2-1, with 9 nucleotides matching TRBD2. The CDR3 totals 14 residues. Germline V gene sequence: CDR1 MNHEY, CDR2 SMNVEV (reference sequence). J gave up 9 bases and V 5 bases, and 8 bases lay outside the gene matches. DNA of the CDR3: TGTGCCAGCAGTAGAACCGGGACTAGCACTGAGCAGTTCTTC. Translating it yields CASSRTGTSTEQFF.